This T cell receptor beta chain was sequenced for a study of T-cell reconstitution after alpha-beta-depleted transplantation in children listed by TCRdb under 2016. In terms of the full investigation: Using TCR repertoire profiling, the study quantitatively followed how T-cell immune reconstitution unfolded in children after TCRalphabeta/CD19-depleted allogeneic hematopoietic cell transplantation.

The treatment or condition tag for this specimen amounts to: allogeneic hematopoietic cell transplantation with graft depleted of TCRalphabeta T cells and CD19 B cells. The children who served as transplant recipients had been given grafts of TCRalphabeta/CD19-depleted allogeneic hematopoietic cells. The CDR3 runs 17 residues from the cysteine to the phenylalanine. The sequence is cut down to CDR3 DNA, 51 bases in frame from base 1. The germline V gene supplies CDR1 MNHEY and CDR2 SVGAGI. From V the trimming removes 0 bases and from J it removes 7 bases, while the gene matches leave 9 bases of the junction unaccounted for. This clonotype has only a few counts. The target of this receptor is not known. Base qualities are not at hand, and no much larger clone is one base apart. The library was generated by PCR. Data came from an Illumina HiSeq 2500. To normalize quantification of the TCRbeta repertoire, the TCR libraries were built with molecular barcoding that relied on unique molecular identifiers. Starting from the raw public reads, TCRdb applied fastp trimming at Q25, assembled clones with MiXCR and retained in-frame beta chains. Every CDR3 protein is listed once, alongside the most common genes and DNA of its rows. The sample includes about 830,000 distinct CDR3 sequences, with around 17% observed a single time. Just under 5% of the sample is in the top ten clones.

Overall study outcomes, separate from this receptor: Hyperexpanded clone frequencies declined over subsequent months; after one year, T-cell counts and TCRbeta diversity were mostly attributed to newly produced T cells. The high TCRbeta diversity at day 60 in some patients was ascribed to recipient T cells and intrathymic progenitors that had survived conditioning. The apparently early alphabetaT-cell count recovery about two months after transplant was reportedly dependent on only several hundred rapidly expanded clones derived from non-depleted graft cells.

Here the sequenced sample was PBMCs, mostly from graft donor cells, taken 360 days after TCRalphabeta/CD19-depleted stem cell transplant. The chain employs TRBV6-5 and TRBJ2-1; 10 junctional bases match TRBD2. This TCR came from a male patient between 5 and 17 years old who had a stem cell transplant for acute lymphoblastic leukemia, so the T cells may come from the graft donor. The encoded CDR3 is CASSYSTLAGAGNEQFF. The base sequence is TGTGCCAGCAGTTACTCGACCCTAGCGGGAGCGGGGAATGAGCAGTTCTTC.